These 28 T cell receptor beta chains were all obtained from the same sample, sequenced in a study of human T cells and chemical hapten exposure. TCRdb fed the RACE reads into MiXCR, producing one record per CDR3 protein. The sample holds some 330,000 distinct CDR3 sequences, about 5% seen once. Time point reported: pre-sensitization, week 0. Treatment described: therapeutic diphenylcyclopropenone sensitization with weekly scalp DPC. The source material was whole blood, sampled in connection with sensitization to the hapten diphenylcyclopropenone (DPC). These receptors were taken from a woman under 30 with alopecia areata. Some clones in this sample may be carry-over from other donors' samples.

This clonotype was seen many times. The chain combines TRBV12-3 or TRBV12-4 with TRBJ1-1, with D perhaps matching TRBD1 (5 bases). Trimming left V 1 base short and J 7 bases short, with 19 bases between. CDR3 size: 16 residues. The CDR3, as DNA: TGTGCCAGCAGTTTAGTGGGACCAGGGTGGGGCGATGAAGCTTTCTTT. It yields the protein CASSLVGPGWGDEAFF.

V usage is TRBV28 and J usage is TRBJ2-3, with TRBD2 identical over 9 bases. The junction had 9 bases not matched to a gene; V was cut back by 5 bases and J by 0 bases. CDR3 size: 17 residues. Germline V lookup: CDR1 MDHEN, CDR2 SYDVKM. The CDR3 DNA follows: TGTGCCAGCAGTGCTCTAGCGGGGATCCCTAGCACAGATACGCAGTATTTT. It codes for CASSALAGIPSTDTQYF. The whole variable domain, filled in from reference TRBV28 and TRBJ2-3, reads DVKVTQSSRYLVKRTGEKVFLECVQDMDHENMFWYRQDPGLGLRLIYFSYDVKMKEKGDIPEGYSVSREKKERFSLILESASTNQTSMYLCASSALAGIPSTDTQYFGPGTRLTVL.

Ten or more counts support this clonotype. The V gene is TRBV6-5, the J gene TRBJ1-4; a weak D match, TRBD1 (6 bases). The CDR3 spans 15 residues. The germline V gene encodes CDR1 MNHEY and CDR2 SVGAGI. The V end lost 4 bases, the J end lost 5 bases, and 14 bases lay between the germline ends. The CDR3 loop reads CASSLFGGGNEKLFF. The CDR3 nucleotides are TGTGCCAGCAGTTTGTTCGGGGGCGGAAATGAAAAACTGTTTTTT.

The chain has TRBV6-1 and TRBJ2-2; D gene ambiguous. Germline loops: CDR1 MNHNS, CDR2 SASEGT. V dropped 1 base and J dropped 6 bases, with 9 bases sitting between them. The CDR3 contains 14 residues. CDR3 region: CASSEVPGPGELFF. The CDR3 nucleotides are TGTGCCAGCAGTGAAGTTCCGGGTCCCGGGGAGCTGTTTTTT.

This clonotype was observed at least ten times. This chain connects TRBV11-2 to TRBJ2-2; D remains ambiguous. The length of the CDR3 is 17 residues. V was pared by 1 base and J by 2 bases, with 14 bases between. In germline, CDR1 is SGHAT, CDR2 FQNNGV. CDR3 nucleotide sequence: TGTGCCAGCAGCTTAGTAGGCCTCCGGAAAAACACCGGGGAGCTGTTTTTT. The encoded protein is CASSLVGLRKNTGELFF.

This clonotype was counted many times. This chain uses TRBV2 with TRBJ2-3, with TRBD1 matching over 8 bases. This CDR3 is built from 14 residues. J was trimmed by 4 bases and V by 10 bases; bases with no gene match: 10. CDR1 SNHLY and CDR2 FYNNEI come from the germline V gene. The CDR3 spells CATVDRGASDTQYF. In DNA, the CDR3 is TGTGCCACAGTAGACAGGGGTGCTTCAGATACGCAGTATTTT.

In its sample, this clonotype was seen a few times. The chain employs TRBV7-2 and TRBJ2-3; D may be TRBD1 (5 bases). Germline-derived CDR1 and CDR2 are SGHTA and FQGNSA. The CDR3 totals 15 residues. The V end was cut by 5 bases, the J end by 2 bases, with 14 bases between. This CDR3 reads CASSPDGQFTDTQYF. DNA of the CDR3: TGTGCCAGCAGCCCTGATGGACAATTCACAGATACGCAGTATTTT. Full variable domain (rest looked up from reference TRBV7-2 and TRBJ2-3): GAGVSQSPSNKVTEKGKDVELRCDPISGHTALYWYRQSLGQGLEFLIYFQGNSAPDKSGLPSDRFSAERTGGSVSTLTIQRTQQEDSAVYLCASSPDGQFTDTQYFGPGTRLTVL.

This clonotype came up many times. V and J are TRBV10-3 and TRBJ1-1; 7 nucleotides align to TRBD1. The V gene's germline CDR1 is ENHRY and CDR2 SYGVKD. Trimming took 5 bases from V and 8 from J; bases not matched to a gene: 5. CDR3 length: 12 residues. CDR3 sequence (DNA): TGTGCCATCAGTCCCGGAGGGGGCGAAGCTTTCTTT. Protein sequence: CAISPGGGEAFF.

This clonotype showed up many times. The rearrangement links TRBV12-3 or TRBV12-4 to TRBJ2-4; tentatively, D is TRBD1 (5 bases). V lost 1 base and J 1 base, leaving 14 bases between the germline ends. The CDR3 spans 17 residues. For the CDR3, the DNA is TGTGCCAGCAGTTTAGGGCAGGGCGTAACTGCCAAAAACATTCAGTACTTC. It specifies CASSLGQGVTAKNIQYF.

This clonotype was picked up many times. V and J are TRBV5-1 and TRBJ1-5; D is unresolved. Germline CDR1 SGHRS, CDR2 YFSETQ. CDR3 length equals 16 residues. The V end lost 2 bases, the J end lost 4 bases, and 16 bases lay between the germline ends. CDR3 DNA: TGCGCCAGCAGCTTTAGAGATAAGACCTTTAATCAGCCCCAGCATTTT. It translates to CASSFRDKTFNQPQHF.

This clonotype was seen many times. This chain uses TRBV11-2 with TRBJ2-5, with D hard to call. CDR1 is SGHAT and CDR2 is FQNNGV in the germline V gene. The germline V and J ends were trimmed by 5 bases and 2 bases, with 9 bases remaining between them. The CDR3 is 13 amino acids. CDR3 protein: CASSPDIQETQYF. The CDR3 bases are TGTGCCAGCAGCCCCGACATTCAAGAGACCCAGTACTTC.

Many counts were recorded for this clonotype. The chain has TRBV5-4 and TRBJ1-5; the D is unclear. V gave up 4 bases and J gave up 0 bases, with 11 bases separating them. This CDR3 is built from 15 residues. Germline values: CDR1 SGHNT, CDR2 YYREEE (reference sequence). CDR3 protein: CASSKDGDSNQPQHF. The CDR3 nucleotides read TGTGCCAGCAGCAAGGACGGTGATAGCAATCAGCCCCAGCATTTT.

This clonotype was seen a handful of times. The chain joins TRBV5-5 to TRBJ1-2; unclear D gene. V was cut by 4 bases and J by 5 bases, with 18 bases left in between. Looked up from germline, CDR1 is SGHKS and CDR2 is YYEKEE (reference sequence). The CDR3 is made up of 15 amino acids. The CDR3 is CASSPWTDLPYGYTF. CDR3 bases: TGTGCCAGCAGCCCCTGGACGGACCTCCCGTATGGCTACACCTTC.

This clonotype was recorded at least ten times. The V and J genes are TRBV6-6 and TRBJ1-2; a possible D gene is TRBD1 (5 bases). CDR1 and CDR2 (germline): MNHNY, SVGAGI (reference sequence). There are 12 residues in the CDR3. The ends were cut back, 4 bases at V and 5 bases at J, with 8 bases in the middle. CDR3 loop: CASSFREYGYTF. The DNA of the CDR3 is TGTGCCAGCAGTTTCAGGGAGTATGGCTACACCTTC.

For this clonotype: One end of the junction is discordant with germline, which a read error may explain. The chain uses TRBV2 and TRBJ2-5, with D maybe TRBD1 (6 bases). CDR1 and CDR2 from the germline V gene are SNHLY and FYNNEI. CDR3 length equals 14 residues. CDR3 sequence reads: CASSEVGAGETQYF. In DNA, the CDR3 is TGTGCCAGCAGCGAAGTGGGGGCCGGGGAGACCCAGTACTTC. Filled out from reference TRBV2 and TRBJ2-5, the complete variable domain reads EPEVTQTPSHQVTQMGQEVILRCVPISNHLYFYWYRQILGQKVEFLVSFYNNEISEKSEIFDDQFSVERPDGSNFTLKIRSTKLEDSAMYFCASSEVGAGETQYFGPGTRLLVL.

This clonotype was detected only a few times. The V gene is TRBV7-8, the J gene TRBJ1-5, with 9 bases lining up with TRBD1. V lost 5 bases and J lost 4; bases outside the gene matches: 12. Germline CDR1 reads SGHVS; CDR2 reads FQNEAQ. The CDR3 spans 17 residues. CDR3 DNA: TGTGCCAGCAGCCCCGGACAGGGGTTGGACCCAAATCAGCCCCAGCATTTT. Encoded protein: CASSPGQGLDPNQPQHF.

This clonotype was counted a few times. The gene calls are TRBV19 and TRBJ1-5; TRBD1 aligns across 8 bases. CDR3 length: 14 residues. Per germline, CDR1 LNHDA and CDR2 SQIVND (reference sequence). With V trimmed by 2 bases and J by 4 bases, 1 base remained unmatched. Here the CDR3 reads CASSIRQGNQPQHF. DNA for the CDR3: TGTGCCAGTAGTATACGACAGGGGAATCAGCCCCAGCATTTT. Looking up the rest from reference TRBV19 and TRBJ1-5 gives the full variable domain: DGGITQSPKYLFRKEGQNVTLSCEQNLNHDAMYWYRQDPGQGLRLIYYSQIVNDFQKGDIAEGYSVSREKKESFPLTVTSAQKNPTAFYLCASSIRQGNQPQHFGDGTRLSIL.

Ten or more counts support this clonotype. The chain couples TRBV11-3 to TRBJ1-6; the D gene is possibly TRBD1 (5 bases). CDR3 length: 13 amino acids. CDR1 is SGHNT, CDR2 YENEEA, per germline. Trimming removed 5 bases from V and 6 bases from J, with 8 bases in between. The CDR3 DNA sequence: TGTGCCAGCAGCATTGGGGCTAATTCACCCCTCCACTTT. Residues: CASSIGANSPLHF.

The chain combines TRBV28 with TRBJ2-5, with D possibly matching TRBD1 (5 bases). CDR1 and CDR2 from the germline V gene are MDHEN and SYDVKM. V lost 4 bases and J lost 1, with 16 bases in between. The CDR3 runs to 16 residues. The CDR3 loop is CASSSLGVRRQETQYF. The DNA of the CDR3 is TGTGCCAGCAGTTCGTTAGGGGTCCGACGCCAAGAGACCCAGTACTTC. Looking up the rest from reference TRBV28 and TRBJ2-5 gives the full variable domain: DVKVTQSSRYLVKRTGEKVFLECVQDMDHENMFWYRQDPGLGLRLIYFSYDVKMKEKGDIPEGYSVSREKKERFSLILESASTNQTSMYLCASSSLGVRRQETQYFGPGTRLLVL.

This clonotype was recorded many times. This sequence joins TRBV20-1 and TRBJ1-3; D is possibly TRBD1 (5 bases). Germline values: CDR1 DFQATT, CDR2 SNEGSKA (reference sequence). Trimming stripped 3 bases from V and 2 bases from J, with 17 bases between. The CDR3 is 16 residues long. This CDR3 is CSASGTGRGPGNTIYF. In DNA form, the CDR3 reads TGCAGTGCTAGTGGCACTGGAAGGGGTCCTGGAAACACCATATATTTT.

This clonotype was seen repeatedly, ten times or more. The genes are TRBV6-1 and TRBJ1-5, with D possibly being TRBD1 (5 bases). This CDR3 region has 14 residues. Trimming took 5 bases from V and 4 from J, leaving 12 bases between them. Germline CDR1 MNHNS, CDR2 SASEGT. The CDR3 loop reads CASSTRQPNQPQHF. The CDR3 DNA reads TGTGCCAGCAGTACGCGACAGCCTAATCAGCCCCAGCATTTT.

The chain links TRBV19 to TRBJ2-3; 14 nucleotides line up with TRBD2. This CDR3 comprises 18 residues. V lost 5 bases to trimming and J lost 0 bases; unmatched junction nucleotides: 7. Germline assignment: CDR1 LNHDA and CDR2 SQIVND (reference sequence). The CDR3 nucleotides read TGTGCCAGTAGTGGGGGACTAGCGGGGGCCCCCAGCACAGATACGCAGTATTTT. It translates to CASSGGLAGAPSTDTQYF.

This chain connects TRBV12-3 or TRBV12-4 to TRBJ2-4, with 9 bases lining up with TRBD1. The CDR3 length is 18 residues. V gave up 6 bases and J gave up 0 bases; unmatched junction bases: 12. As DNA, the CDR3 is TGTGCCAGCAGCGGACCGGCAGGACAGGGGAAAGCCAAAAACATTCAGTACTTC. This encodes CASSGPAGQGKAKNIQYF.

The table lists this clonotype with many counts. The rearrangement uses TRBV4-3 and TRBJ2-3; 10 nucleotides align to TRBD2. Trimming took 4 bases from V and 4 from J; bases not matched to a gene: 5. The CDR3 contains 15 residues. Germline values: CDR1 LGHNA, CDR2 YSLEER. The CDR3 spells CASSPQRGGADTQYF. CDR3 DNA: TGCGCCAGCAGCCCCCAGCGGGGGGGAGCAGATACGCAGTATTTT.

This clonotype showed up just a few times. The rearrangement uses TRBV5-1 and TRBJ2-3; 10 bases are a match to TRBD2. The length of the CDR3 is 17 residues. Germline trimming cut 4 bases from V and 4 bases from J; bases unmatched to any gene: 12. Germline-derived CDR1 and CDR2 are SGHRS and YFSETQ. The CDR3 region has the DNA TGCGCCAGCAGCCCAAGAGTCCTAGCGGGGGATTCAGATACGCAGTATTTT. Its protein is CASSPRVLAGDSDTQYF.

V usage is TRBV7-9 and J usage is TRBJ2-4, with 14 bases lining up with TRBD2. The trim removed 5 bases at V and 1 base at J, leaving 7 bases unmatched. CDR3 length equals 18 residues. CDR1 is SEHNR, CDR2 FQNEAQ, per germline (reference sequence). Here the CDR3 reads CASSPTSGGAMAKNIQYF. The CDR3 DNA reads TGTGCCAGCAGCCCGACTAGCGGGGGGGCCATGGCCAAAAACATTCAGTACTTC.

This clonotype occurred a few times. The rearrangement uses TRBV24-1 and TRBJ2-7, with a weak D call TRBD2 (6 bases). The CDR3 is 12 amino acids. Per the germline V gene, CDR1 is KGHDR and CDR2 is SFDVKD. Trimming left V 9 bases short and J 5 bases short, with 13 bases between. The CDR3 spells CATRGAGNEQYF. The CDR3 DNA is TGTGCCACCCGGGGCGCGGGGAACGAGCAGTACTTC.

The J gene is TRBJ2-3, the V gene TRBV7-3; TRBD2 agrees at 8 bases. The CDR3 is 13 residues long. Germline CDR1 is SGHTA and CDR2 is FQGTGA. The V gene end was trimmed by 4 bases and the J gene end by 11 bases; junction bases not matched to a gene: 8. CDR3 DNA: TGTGCCAGCAGCTCGGCGGGGGGCCCAAGGCAGTATTTT. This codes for CASSSAGGPRQYF.